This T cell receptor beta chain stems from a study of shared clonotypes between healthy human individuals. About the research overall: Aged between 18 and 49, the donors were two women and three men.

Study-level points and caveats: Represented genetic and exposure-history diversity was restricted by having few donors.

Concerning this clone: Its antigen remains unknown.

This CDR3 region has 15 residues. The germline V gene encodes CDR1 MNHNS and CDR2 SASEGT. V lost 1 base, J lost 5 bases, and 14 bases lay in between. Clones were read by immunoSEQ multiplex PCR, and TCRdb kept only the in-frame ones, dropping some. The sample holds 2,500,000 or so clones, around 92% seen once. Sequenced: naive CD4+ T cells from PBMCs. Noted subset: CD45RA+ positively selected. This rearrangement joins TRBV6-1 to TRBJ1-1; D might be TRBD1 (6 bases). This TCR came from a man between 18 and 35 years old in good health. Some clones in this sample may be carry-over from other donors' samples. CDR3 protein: CASSEGGALGTEAFF. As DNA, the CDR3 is TGTGCCAGCAGTGAAGGGGGGGCGCTGGGAACTGAAGCTTTCTTT.